Reported below is one T cell receptor beta chain. Libraries were prepared by immunoSEQ multiplex PCR; TCRdb keeps only in-frame clonotypes and omits some of them. Among approximately 300,000 clones listed, under 90% were seen once. The sample comes from a study of blood T cell repertoires in COVID-19. Study overall: T cells, B-cell-depleted T cells, or PBMCs supplied cDNA or gDNA.

Germline V gives CDR1 SGHTA, CDR2 FQGNSA. The CDR3 totals 15 residues. V trimming: 3 bases; J trimming: 10 bases; junction bases outside the gene matches: 8. Clinical histories supplied by participants themselves formed the basis of cohort assignment. The chain uses TRBV7-2 and TRBJ1-6, with 8 bases lining up with TRBD1. Source material: PBMCs or T cells enriched from blood (not recorded which). The clonotype originates from a man aged 60-69 years who had recovered from COVID-19. CDR3 DNA sequence: TGTGCCAGCAGCTTCTCCTTACCAGGGGGCTCACCCCTCCACTTT. It translates to CASSFSLPGGSPLHF.